These T cell receptor beta chains were read from a single sample in a study of CD4+ T cells in melanoma. Repertoires were generated with immunoSEQ multiplex PCR, while TCRdb's copy carries only in-frame clones and drops some. The sample has about 18,000 clones, 81% seen once. What was sequenced was cells from a culture (not recorded whether cultured in vitro). The receptors stem from a human donor with melanoma. CDR3s include the opening cysteine and the closing phenylalanine or tryptophan. The D gene is left open where the match is weak. The size of a clone is reported for some rows only, either as once, few or many, or as a class for expanded clones.

d_gene	j_gene	v_gene	len	abundance	CDR3aa	CDR3nt
NA	TRBJ1-1	TRBV29-1	11	NA	CSALVNTEAFF	TGCAGCGCCTTAGTCAACACTGAAGCTTTCTTT
TRBD2	TRBJ2-2	TRBV6-1	17	medium-sized	CASGEDLAGGPTGELFF	TGTGCCAGCGGGGAAGATCTGGCGGGGGGGCCCACCGGGGAGCTGTTTTTT
NA	TRBJ1-1	TRBV6-5	12	NA	CASSDREMGAFF	TGTGCCAGCAGTGACAGAGAAATGGGAGCTTTCTTT
NA	TRBJ2-2	TRBV5-1	13	few	CASSFKVTGELFF	TGCGCCAGCAGCTTTAAGGTGACCGGGGAGCTGTTTTTT
NA	TRBJ1-1	TRBV6-1	15	once	CASRDQGYLNTEAFF	TGTGCCAGCAGGGATCAGGGATACCTGAACACTGAAGCTTTCTTT
NA	TRBJ2-2	TRBV7-9	18	NA	CASSLGPVQRHYTGELFF	TGTGCCAGCAGCTTAGGGCCTGTACAGAGACACTACACCGGGGAGCTGTTTTTT
TRBD1	TRBJ1-1	TRBV10-3	13	NA	CAIRGTVNTEAFF	TGTGCCATCAGGGGGACAGTCAACACTGAAGCTTTCTTT
NA	TRBJ1-6	TRBV27	15	NA	CASSSQGMGNSPLHF	TGTGCCAGCAGTTCTCAGGGGATGGGGAATTCACCCCTCCACTTT
NA	TRBJ1-1	TRBV15	13	NA	CATSRYREGEAFF	TGTGCCACCAGCAGGTACAGGGAAGGTGAAGCTTTCTTT
NA	TRBJ1-1	TRBV5-1	15	NA	CASSPQAGIGTEAFF	TGCGCCAGCAGCCCCCAGGCAGGGATAGGCACTGAAGCTTTCTTT
NA	TRBJ1-1	TRBV6-5	13	NA	CASIGTAKVEAFF	TGTGCCAGCATCGGGACGGCGAAAGTCGAAGCTTTCTTT
TRBD2	TRBJ2-7	TRBV7-2	17	few	CASSLTSGGRGPGEQYF	TGTGCCAGCAGCTTAACTAGCGGGGGGCGAGGGCCTGGTGAGCAGTACTTC
TRBD1	TRBJ1-6	TRBV5-4	16	NA	CASSLTGQGWGSPLHF	TGTGCCAGCAGCCTCACCGGACAGGGGTGGGGGTCACCCCTCCACTTT
NA	TRBJ1-4	TRBV5-1	12	NA	CASRDSNEKLFF	TGCGCCAGCAGGGACAGCAATGAAAAACTGTTTTTT
NA	TRBJ2-3	TRBV5-4	14	NA	CASSGEVPTDTQYF	TGTGCCAGCAGCGGGGAGGTCCCCACAGATACGCAGTATTTT
NA	TRBJ2-5	TRBV29-1	12	NA	CSVVGGSETQYF	TGCAGCGTTGTGGGGGGTAGTGAGACCCAGTACTTC
TRBD1	TRBJ1-1	TRBV12-5	17	NA	CASGLVISGGYNTEAFF	TGTGCTAGTGGTTTGGTAATATCAGGGGGCTATAACACTGAAGCTTTCTTT
NA	TRBJ2-5	TRBV5-1	16	few	CASSSTGLGFGETQYF	TGCGCCAGCAGCTCAACCGGACTGGGATTTGGAGAGACCCAGTACTTC
TRBD1	TRBJ1-2	TRBV10-3	18	NA	CAISEVRLGRDSYYGYTF	TGTGCCATCAGTGAGGTGAGGTTAGGGCGGGACAGTTACTATGGCTACACCTTC
NA	TRBJ1-5	TRBV7-8	14	NA	CASSPGVPHQPQHF	TGTGCCAGCAGCCCCGGGGTTCCCCATCAGCCCCAGCATTTT
NA	TRBJ1-1	TRBV19	13	medium-sized	CASSISRNTEAFF	TGTGCCAGTAGTATTTCCAGGAACACTGAAGCTTTCTTT
NA	TRBJ1-1	TRBV6-5	11	NA	CASRENTEAFF	TGTGCCAGCAGGGAAAACACTGAAGCTTTCTTT
TRBD1	TRBJ2-7	TRBV6-1	14	NA	CASRSTTGAYEQYF	TGTGCCAGCAGATCAACCACAGGGGCCTACGAGCAGTACTTC
NA	TRBJ1-2	TRBV11-2	15	NA	CASSGVRAASGGYTF	TGTGCCAGCAGCGGAGTCCGGGCCGCCTCAGGTGGCTACACCTTC
NA	TRBJ1-6	TRBV6-5	15	NA	CASRRPGGLASPLHF	TGTGCCAGCAGGCGGCCTGGGGGACTCGCTTCACCCCTCCACTTT
NA	TRBJ1-1	TRBV6-1	15	NA	CASSFGQGMNTEAFF	TGTGCCAGCAGTTTCGGTCAGGGGATGAACACTGAAGCTTTCTTT
TRBD1	TRBJ2-7	TRBV2	16	NA	CASSDEGANAPYEQYF	TGTGCCAGCAGTGATGAGGGGGCAAATGCACCCTACGAGCAGTACTTC
NA	TRBJ1-2	TRBV2	14	NA	CASIITGVNYGYTF	TGTGCCAGCATTATAACCGGGGTTAACTATGGCTACACCTTC
NA	TRBJ1-1	TRBV6-1	14	NA	CASLLTGPNTEAFF	TGTGCCAGCCTTCTGACCGGACCGAACACTGAAGCTTTCTTT
NA	TRBJ2-5	TRBV11-1	13	NA	CASSFTVQETQYF	TGTGCCAGCAGCTTCACGGTCCAAGAGACCCAGTACTTC
TRBD1	TRBJ2-7	TRBV5-4	14	NA	CASSLWGQGYEQYF	TGTGCCAGCAGCTTGTGGGGACAGGGGTACGAGCAGTACTTC
TRBD2	TRBJ2-3	TRBV6-5	15	NA	CASSSPGGVEDTQYF	TGTGCCAGCAGTTCTCCGGGAGGGGTGGAAGATACGCAGTATTTT
TRBD1	TRBJ2-7	TRBV18	14	NA	CASSPPRQGYEQYF	TGTGCCAGCTCACCACCGCGACAGGGATACGAGCAGTACTTC
NA	TRBJ1-6	TRBV9	17	NA	CASSGGRGFSYNSPLHF	TGTGCCAGCAGCGGGGGGCGCGGATTCTCCTATAATTCACCCCTCCACTTT
TRBD1	TRBJ1-1	TRBV27	17	NA	CASSALGPGQGGTEAFF	TGTGCCAGCAGTGCACTCGGCCCGGGACAGGGGGGCACTGAAGCTTTCTTT
TRBD1	TRBJ1-2	TRBV19	14	NA	CASSAGTVASGYTF	TGTGCCAGTAGTGCCGGGACAGTCGCGAGTGGCTACACCTTC
NA	TRBJ1-1	TRBV11-1	14	NA	CASNLDRWNTEAFF	TGTGCCAGCAACCTGGACAGATGGAACACTGAAGCTTTCTTT
NA	TRBJ1-1	TRBV19	13	few	CASKRGLSTEAFF	TGTGCCAGTAAAAGGGGTTTGAGTACTGAAGCTTTCTTT
NA	TRBJ2-7	TRBV13	15	NA	CASSAPRANSYEQYF	TGTGCCAGCAGCGCCCCCAGGGCCAACTCCTACGAGCAGTACTTC
NA	TRBJ2-7	TRBV12-2	16	NA	CASRLAGRTPRGEQYF	TGTGCAAGTCGCTTAGCGGGGCGTACCCCCCGGGGCGAGCAGTACTTC
NA	TRBJ2-6	TRBV10-3	14	NA	CAIRDSSGANVLTF	TGTGCCATCAGGGACAGCTCTGGGGCCAACGTCCTGACTTTC
NA	TRBJ1-5	TRBV19	16	once	CASSDGPLLRNQPQHF	TGTGCCAGTAGCGACGGGCCACTCTTGCGCAATCAGCCCCAGCATTTT
NA	TRBJ1-1	TRBV7-3	13	NA	CASSATVRTEAFF	TGTGCCAGCAGCGCGACAGTGAGGACTGAAGCTTTCTTT
TRBD2	TRBJ2-1	TRBV9	14	NA	CASSVVSLAGDQFF	TGTGCCAGCAGCGTAGTCTCCCTAGCGGGGGATCAGTTCTTC
NA	TRBJ2-5	TRBV9	16	NA	CASSVANGRSGETQYF	TGTGCCAGCAGCGTAGCGAATGGCAGGTCAGGAGAGACCCAGTACTTC
NA	TRBJ1-5	TRBV30	13	NA	CAWSSQISQPQHF	TGTGCCTGGAGTTCCCAGATATCCCAGCCCCAGCATTTT
NA	TRBJ2-3	TRBV6-1	15	NA	CALKGGTLSTDTQYF	TGTGCCCTTAAAGGGGGTACCCTAAGCACAGATACGCAGTATTTT
NA	TRBJ1-2	TRBV6-1	14	few	CASSGRNLHYGYTF	TGTGCCAGCAGTGGACGGAACCTACACTATGGCTACACCTTC